The 6 T cell receptor beta chains reported below all come from one sample, sequenced in a study of blood T cells in healthy people across ages. Sample-barcoded 5' priming and a J-beta primer mix drove a second PCR of 7 to 11 cycles. TCRdb re-derived calls from the 5' RACE reads in MiXCR, one entry per CDR3 protein. The table lists roughly 1.4 million distinct CDR3 sequences, roughly 60% of them singletons. Sequences were obtained from blood. All receptors come from a man aged 18 to 35 in good health.

The chain uses TRBV12-3 or TRBV12-4 and TRBJ2-1; D call uncertain. The V end was cut by 6 bases, the J end by 9 bases, with 12 bases between. This CDR3 spans 12 amino acids. CDR3 coding DNA: TGTGCCAGCAGCCCACGGAAGAGTGAGCAGTTCTTC. Amino acid sequence: CASSPRKSEQFF.

V is TRBV7-9 and J is TRBJ1-5; D may be TRBD1 (5 bases). Trimming took 3 bases from V and 6 from J, leaving 9 bases between them. In germline, CDR1 is SEHNR, CDR2 FQNEAQ (reference sequence). The CDR3 extends over 13 amino acids. CDR3 residues: CASSFGTGQPQHF. For the CDR3, the DNA is TGTGCCAGCAGCTTCGGGACGGGTCAGCCCCAGCATTTT.

This sequence joins TRBV6-5 and TRBJ2-6; tentative D call: TRBD2 (6 bases). The CDR3 is 16 amino acids. Germline CDR1 reads MNHEY; CDR2 reads SVGAGI. The ends were cut back, 1 base at V and 2 bases at J, with 9 bases in the middle. The CDR3 nucleotides read TGTGCCAGCAGTTACTTCGGAGGGACTGGGGCCAACGTCCTGACTTTC. This gives the protein CASSYFGGTGANVLTF.

The rearrangement uses TRBV29-1 and TRBJ2-4; maybe TRBD1 (5 bases). The closer fit of TRBJ2-5 to the DNA end suggests the J call may be wrong. The germline gives CDR1 SQVTM, CDR2 ANQGSEA. CDR3 length: 13 amino acids. CDR3 amino acids: CSVRGRVSETQYF. The DNA for the CDR3 is TGCAGCGTTAGGGGCAGGGTATCCGAGACCCAGTACTTC.

This clonotype was seen many times. The chain employs TRBV16 and TRBJ1-1, with TRBD1 matching over 9 bases. V was clipped by 2 bases and J by 5 bases; unmatched bases: 6. CDR3 length: 15 residues. Germline assignment: CDR1 KGHSY and CDR2 FQNENV. The CDR3 region is CASSQTLTGGTEAFF. CDR3 coding DNA: TGTGCCAGCAGCCAAACCTTGACAGGGGGAACTGAAGCTTTCTTT.

This sequence joins TRBV19 and TRBJ2-3; D possibly corresponds to TRBD2 (6 bases). This CDR3 has 14 residues. The germline V gene encodes CDR1 LNHDA and CDR2 SQIVND (reference sequence). V was clipped by 3 bases and J by 0 bases, with 7 bases between them. The CDR3 bases are TGTGCCAGTAGTATCGGGAGTAGCACAGATACGCAGTATTTT. It codes for CASSIGSSTDTQYF.